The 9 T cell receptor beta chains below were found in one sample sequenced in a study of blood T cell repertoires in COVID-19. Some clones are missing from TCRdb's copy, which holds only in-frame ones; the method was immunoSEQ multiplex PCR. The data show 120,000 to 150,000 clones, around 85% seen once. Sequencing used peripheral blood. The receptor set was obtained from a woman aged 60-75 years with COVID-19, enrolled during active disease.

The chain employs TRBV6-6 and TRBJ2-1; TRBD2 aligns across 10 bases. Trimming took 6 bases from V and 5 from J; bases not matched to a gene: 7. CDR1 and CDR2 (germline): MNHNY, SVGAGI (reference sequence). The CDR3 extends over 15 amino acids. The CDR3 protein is CASRYLAGANNEQFF. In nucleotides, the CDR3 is TGTGCCAGCAGGTATCTAGCGGGGGCCAACAATGAGCAGTTCTTC.

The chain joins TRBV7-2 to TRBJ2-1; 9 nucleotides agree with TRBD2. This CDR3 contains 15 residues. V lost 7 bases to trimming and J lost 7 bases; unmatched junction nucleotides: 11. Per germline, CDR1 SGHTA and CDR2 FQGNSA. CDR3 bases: TGTGCCAGCACCCCCTGGGCGGGGGGGCCAAATGAGCAGTTCTTC. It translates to CASTPWAGGPNEQFF.

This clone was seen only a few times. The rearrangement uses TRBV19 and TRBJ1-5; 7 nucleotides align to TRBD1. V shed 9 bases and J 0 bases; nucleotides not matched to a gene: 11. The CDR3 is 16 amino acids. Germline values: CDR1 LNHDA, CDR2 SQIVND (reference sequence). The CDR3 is CASESYRGYSNQPQHF. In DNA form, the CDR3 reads TGTGCCAGCGAATCCTACAGGGGCTATAGCAATCAGCCCCAGCATTTT.

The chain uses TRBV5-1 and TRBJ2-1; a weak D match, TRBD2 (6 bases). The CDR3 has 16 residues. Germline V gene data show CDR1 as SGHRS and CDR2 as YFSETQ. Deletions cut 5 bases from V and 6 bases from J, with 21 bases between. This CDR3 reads CASSGSGRFLSNEQFF. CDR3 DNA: TGCGCCAGCAGTGGGTCAGGGAGGTTTTTAAGCAATGAGCAGTTCTTC.

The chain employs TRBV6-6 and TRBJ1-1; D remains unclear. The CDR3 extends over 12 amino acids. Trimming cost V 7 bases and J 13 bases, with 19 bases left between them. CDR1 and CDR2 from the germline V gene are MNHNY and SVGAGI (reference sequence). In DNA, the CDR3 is TGTGCCAGCACGGCCCCAACTCTGGAGGATTTCTTT. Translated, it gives CASTAPTLEDFF.

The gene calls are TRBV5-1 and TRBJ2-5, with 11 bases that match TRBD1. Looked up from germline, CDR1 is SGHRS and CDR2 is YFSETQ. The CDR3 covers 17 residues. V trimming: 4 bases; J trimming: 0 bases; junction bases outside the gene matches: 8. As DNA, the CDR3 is TGCGCCAGCAGCACCGGGACAGGGGGTTGGTACCAAGAGACCCAGTACTTC. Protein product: CASSTGTGGWYQETQYF.

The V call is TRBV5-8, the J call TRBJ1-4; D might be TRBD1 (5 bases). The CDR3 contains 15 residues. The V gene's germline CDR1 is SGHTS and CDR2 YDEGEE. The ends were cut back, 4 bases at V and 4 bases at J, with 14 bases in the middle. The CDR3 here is CASSESGGINEKLFF. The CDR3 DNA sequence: TGTGCCAGCAGCGAATCCGGGGGTATTAATGAAAAACTGTTTTTT.

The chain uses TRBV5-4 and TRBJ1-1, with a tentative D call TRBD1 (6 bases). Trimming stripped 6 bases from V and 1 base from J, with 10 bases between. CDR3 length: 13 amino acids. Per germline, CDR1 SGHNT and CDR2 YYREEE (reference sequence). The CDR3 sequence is CASTGQPNTEAFF. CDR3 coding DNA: TGTGCCAGCACCGGACAGCCGAACACTGAAGCTTTCTTT.

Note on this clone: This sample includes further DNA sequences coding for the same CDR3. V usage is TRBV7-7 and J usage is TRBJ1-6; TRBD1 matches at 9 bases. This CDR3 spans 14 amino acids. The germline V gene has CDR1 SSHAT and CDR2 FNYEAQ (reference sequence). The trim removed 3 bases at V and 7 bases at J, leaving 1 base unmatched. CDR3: CASSLGTGNSPLHF. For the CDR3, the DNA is TGTGCCAGCAGCTTGGGGACAGGGAATTCACCCCTCCACTTT. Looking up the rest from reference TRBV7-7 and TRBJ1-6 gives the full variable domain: GAGVSQSPRYKVTKRGQDVTLRCDPISSHATLYWYQQALGQGPEFLTYFNYEAQPDKSGLPSDRFSAERPEGSISTLTIQRTEQRDSAMYRCASSLGTGNSPLHFGNGTRLTVT.